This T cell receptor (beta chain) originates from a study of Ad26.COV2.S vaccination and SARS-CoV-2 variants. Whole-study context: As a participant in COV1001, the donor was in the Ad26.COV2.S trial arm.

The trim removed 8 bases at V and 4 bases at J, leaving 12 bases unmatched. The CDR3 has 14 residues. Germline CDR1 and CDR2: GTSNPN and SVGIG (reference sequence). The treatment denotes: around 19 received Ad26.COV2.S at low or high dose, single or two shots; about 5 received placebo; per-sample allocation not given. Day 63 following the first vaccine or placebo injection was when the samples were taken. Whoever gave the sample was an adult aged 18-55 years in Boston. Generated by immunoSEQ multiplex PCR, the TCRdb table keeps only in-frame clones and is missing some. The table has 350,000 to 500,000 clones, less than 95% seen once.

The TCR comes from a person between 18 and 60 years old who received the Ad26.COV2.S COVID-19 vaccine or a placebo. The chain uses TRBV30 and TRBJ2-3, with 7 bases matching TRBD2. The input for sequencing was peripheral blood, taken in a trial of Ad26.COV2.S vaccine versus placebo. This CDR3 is CATGGGSVADTQYF. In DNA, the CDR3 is TGTGCCACAGGCGGCGGGAGTGTTGCAGATACGCAGTATTTT. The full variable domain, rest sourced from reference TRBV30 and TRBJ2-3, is SQTIHQWPATLVQPVGSPLSLECTVEGTSNPNLYWYRQAAGRGLQLLFYSVGIGQISSEVPQNLSASRPQDRQFILSSKKLLLSDSGFYLCATGGGSVADTQYFGPGTRLTVL.